This TCR beta chain appears in the sequencing data of a study of blood T cell repertoires in COVID-19. The wider study: PBMCs, B-cell-depleted T cells, or T cells provided the cDNA or gDNA that made up the material.

In the original analysis: By means of reference gene primer amplification, nucleated cell counts were estimated. Generated by immunoSEQ multiplex PCR, the TCRdb table keeps only in-frame clones and is missing some. Clone size and V and J calls were adopted from that table, with D and trimming inferred from the DNA. The repertoire has approximately 200,000 clones, approximately 90% of them found once; the top ten carry around 3.2%. The V and J ends lost 3 bases and 6 bases respectively, with 11 bases between them. CDR3 length: 13 amino acids. Germline V gene data show CDR1 as KGHDR and CDR2 as SFDVKD. Individuals aged roughly 18 to 95 years were recruited from approximately 22 US areas. Each participant's cohort was designated according to participant-reported clinical history.

The chain has TRBV24-1 and TRBJ2-7; possibly TRBD2 for D (6 bases). The TCR originated in a woman under 30 in a cohort exposed to, infected with or recovered from COVID-19 (not recorded which). The sequencing sample was made of PBMCs or T cells enriched from blood (not recorded which). The CDR3: CATSDGGVPEQYF. The CDR3 nucleotides are TGTGCCACCAGTGATGGAGGGGTCCCCGAGCAGTACTTC.